A selection of T cell receptor beta chains follows, all from one sample in a study of OX40 agonist ivuxolimab in advanced cancers. Measured with immunoSEQ multiplex PCR; TCRdb has only the in-frame clones, and not every one. The sample carries 62,000 or so clones, just under 85% recorded once. The sample here was CD4+ or CD8+ T cells sorted from blood, taken in a trial of the OX40 agonist ivuxolimab. The receptor set was obtained from an adult with an advanced solid tumor such as melanoma, head and neck, liver or kidney cancer. Each CDR3 is given with its conserved first and last residue. Each record gives: D gene, V gene, clone size, J gene, CDR3 DNA, CDR3 protein. D genes are given only for firm matches. Where a row states a size, it is once, few, many or the class of an expanded clone; other rows omit it.

>TRBD2|TRBV19|.|TRBJ2-1
TGTGCCAGTAGGAAGCGGGAGTACAATGAGCAGTTCTTC
CASRKREYNEQFF
>TRBD2|TRBV5-1|.|TRBJ2-3
TGCGCCAGCAGCCACTGGACTAGCCCACGCACAGATACGCAGTATTTT
CASSHWTSPRTDTQYF
>.|TRBV5-1|once|TRBJ2-7
TGCGCCAGCAGCTTAGGCCACACGACCTACGAGCAGTACTTC
CASSLGHTTYEQYF
>.|TRBV29-1|few|TRBJ1-2
TGCAGCGTTGTAACAGGGAGTGACTATGGCTACACCTTC
CSVVTGSDYGYTF
>TRBD2|TRBV19|.|TRBJ2-7
TGTGCCAGTAGTTCCCCAGCGGGGGACTCCTACGAGCAGTACTTC
CASSSPAGDSYEQYF
>.|TRBV19|.|TRBJ1-2
TGTGCCAGCGGACAAAACTATGGCTACACCTTC
CASGQNYGYTF
>TRBD2|TRBV9|once|TRBJ2-2
TGTGCCAGCAGCTCCAAGAGGACTAGCGGGAGTATTAGCGGGGAGCTGTTTTTT
CASSSKRTSGSISGELFF
>.|TRBV2|.|TRBJ1-1
TGTGCCAGCAGCTTCCCTTCCGAAGCTTTCTTT
CASSFPSEAFF
>.|TRBV7-2|.|TRBJ2-3
TGTGCCAGCAGCTTAGCGCTAACCTCATGGGATACGCAGTATTTT
CASSLALTSWDTQYF
>.|TRBV4-1|.|TRBJ1-1
TGCGCCAGCAGCCCCGCGTGGCGGGGAAGAACTGAAGCTTTCTTT
CASSPAWRGRTEAFF
>.|TRBV19|.|TRBJ2-1
TGTGCCAGTAGTATAGACTTGATCGTCAATGAGCAGTTCTTC
CASSIDLIVNEQFF
>.|TRBV25-1|.|TRBJ2-5
TGTGCCAGCACCCCAGGGACGGGATCAGAGACCCAGTACTTC
CASTPGTGSETQYF
>TRBD2|TRBV27|.|TRBJ2-3
TGTGCCAGCAGTCTTAGCGGGAGTATCACAGATACGCAGTATTTT
CASSLSGSITDTQYF
>TRBD2|TRBV10-2|.|TRBJ2-3
TGCGCCAGCCGTGAACATTTTAGCGGGGGGAGCACAGATACGCAGTATTTT
CASREHFSGGSTDTQYF
>TRBD2|TRBV5-3|.|TRBJ2-1
TGTGCCAGAAGCATTCGACTAGCGGGAGCGCTAACAAGGTCCTACAATGAGCAGTTCTTC
CARSIRLAGALTRSYNEQFF
>TRBD1|TRBV11-3|once|TRBJ2-7
TGTGCCAGCAGACCCGGGACAGGGGTTCCCTACGAGCAGTACTTC
CASRPGTGVPYEQYF
>.|TRBV19|few|TRBJ1-2
TGTGCCAGTAGTATAGAGGGGCGCTATGGCTACACCTTC
CASSIEGRYGYTF
>TRBD2|TRBV11-1|few|TRBJ2-7
TGTGCCAGCAGCACACAGCGGGGCCGCTCCTACGAGCAGTACTTC
CASSTQRGRSYEQYF
>.|TRBV19|.|TRBJ1-1
TGTGCCAGTAACCTCGGGGCAGGCGGGACGCTTGAAGCTTTCTTT
CASNLGAGGTLEAFF
>TRBD2|TRBV7-2|once|TRBJ2-7
TGTGCCAGCAGCGCCCGGACTAGCGGGTTAAGGGACGAGCAGTACTTC
CASSARTSGLRDEQYF
>.|TRBV7-2|.|TRBJ2-7
TGTGCCAGCAGCTGGACCGGGACCTCAAGCCACGAGCAGTACTTC
CASSWTGTSSHEQYF
>.|TRBV18|.|TRBJ1-1
TGTGCCAGCTCACCATGGGGGGAAGTCGTCACTGAAGCTTTCTTT
CASSPWGEVVTEAFF
>.|TRBV7-8|once|TRBJ1-5
TGTGCCAGCAGCTTAGCCTACCCCAGCCCCGATAGCAATCAGCCCCAGCATTTT
CASSLAYPSPDSNQPQHF
>.|TRBV30|few|TRBJ2-7
TGTGCCTGGAGTCCCGGGACATTTTCCTACGAGCAGTACTTC
CAWSPGTFSYEQYF
>.|TRBV7-9|.|TRBJ2-1
TGTGCCAGCAGCTTACCAGAACCCCCGGCCAATGAGCAGTTCTTC
CASSLPEPPANEQFF
>.|TRBV6-4|.|TRBJ1-5
TGTGCCAGCAGTGTAAAGAAGCCCCAGCATTTT
CASSVKKPQHF
>TRBD1|TRBV5-6|.|TRBJ1-1
TGTGCCAGCAGCTTGACAGGGGGGAACACTGAAGCTTTCTTT
CASSLTGGNTEAFF
>TRBD2|TRBV11-3|.|TRBJ2-1
TGTGCCAGCAGCTTAACGCGGGGGAGCAATGAGCAGTTCTTC
CASSLTRGSNEQFF
>.|TRBV5-1|few|TRBJ2-2
TGCGCCAGCAGCTTGGCCGGGGTCAGCAACACCGGGGAGCTGTTTTTT
CASSLAGVSNTGELFF
>.|TRBV7-3|.|TRBJ2-5
TGTGCCAGCAGCCTCACAGGGGGAGGGGCCCAGTACTTC
CASSLTGGGAQYF
>.|TRBV29-1|.|TRBJ2-1
TGCAGCGTCCACCACAATGAGCAGTTCTTC
CSVHHNEQFF
>TRBD1|TRBV13|.|TRBJ2-7
TGTGCCAGCAGCTCCGGGACAGGCCCCTACGAGCAGTACTTC
CASSSGTGPYEQYF
>TRBD1|TRBV4-1|.|TRBJ1-2
TGCGCCAGCAGCCGGGACAGGTACTATGGCTACACCTTC
CASSRDRYYGYTF
>TRBD1|TRBV27|.|TRBJ1-1
TGTGCCAGCACCGCAGGGGGCTGGGACACTGAAGCTTTCTTT
CASTAGGWDTEAFF
>TRBD1|TRBV7-6|.|TRBJ1-1
TGTGCCAGCAGCCCGGCGGACAGGGACGACACTGAAGCTTTCTTT
CASSPADRDDTEAFF
>TRBD1|TRBV30|.|TRBJ2-5
TGTGCCTGGGAGCAGGGGGAAGAGACCCAGTACTTC
CAWEQGEETQYF
>.|TRBV6-5|.|TRBJ1-2
TGTGCCAGCAGGGCACCTCGGTGGGGCTACACCTTC
CASRAPRWGYTF
>.|TRBV5-4|.|TRBJ2-1
TGTGCCAGCAGCTTGGCGGCCGCTAGCGCCTACAATGAGCAGTTCTTC
CASSLAAASAYNEQFF
>TRBD2|TRBV14|.|TRBJ2-3
TGTGCCAGCAGCCTGGGACTAGCGGGAGATACGCAGTATTTT
CASSLGLAGDTQYF
>.|TRBV6-5|.|TRBJ1-5
TGTGCCAGCAGGGGCAGCAATCAGCCCCAGCATTTT
CASRGSNQPQHF
>TRBD1|TRBV5-4|.|TRBJ1-3
TGTGCCAGCAGTGCCGGGACAGTCAAGAACACCATATATTTT
CASSAGTVKNTIYF
>.|TRBV5-4|.|TRBJ2-3
TGTGCCAGCAGCCGGGGCAGAGATGCAGATACGCAGTATTTT
CASSRGRDADTQYF
>TRBD1|TRBV5-1|.|TRBJ2-5
TGCGCCAGCAGCTTGGGGGGCCGGACAGGGGAGACCCAGTACTTC
CASSLGGRTGETQYF
>TRBD1|TRBV5-1|once|TRBJ2-5
TGCGCCAGCAGTCAGGACAGGGTAACTGCGCAGTACTTC
CASSQDRVTAQYF
>.|TRBV28|.|TRBJ2-2
TGTGCCAGCAGTTACCCCAAGTTCGGGACACGGAACACCGGGGAGCTGTTTTTT
CASSYPKFGTRNTGELFF
>TRBD1|TRBV9|once|TRBJ1-1
TGTGCCAGCAGCAGACAGGGAGGGGATACTGAAGCTTTCTTT
CASSRQGGDTEAFF
>TRBD1|TRBV5-1|.|TRBJ1-1
TGCGCCAGCAGCTTGGGACAGGGGGTTGGTAACACTGAAGCTTTCTTT
CASSLGQGVGNTEAFF